This is a list of T cell receptor beta chains from one sample in a study of technical replicates of blood from several donors. The table came from immunoSEQ multiplex PCR; TCRdb's copy has only in-frame clones and leaves some out. Altogether tens of thousands of clones are present, roughly 90% being singletons, with the ten largest covering roughly 4.5%. Sequenced: PBMCs. The receptors shown here come from a human donor in good health. Some clones in this sample may be carry-over from other donors' samples. CDR3s include the opening cysteine and the closing phenylalanine or tryptophan. A D gene is named only where the DNA matches it firmly. Only part of the rows carry a size: once, few, many, or a class if the clone is expanded.

abundance,v_gene,j_gene,len,d_gene,CDR3nt,CDR3aa
-,TRBV27,TRBJ1-1,14,-,TGTGCCAGCATCCCGCGGGGGCCTGGAACTGAAGCTTTCTTT,CASIPRGPGTEAFF
-,TRBV29-1,TRBJ2-7,15,TRBD2,TGCAGCGTTGAAAAGGCTAGCGGGGCCCTCTTGGAGCAGTACTTC,CSVEKASGALLEQYF
-,TRBV27,TRBJ1-5,15,TRBD1,TGTGCCAGCAGTTTAGGGCAGGGGGCCGGACAGCCCCAGCATTTT,CASSLGQGAGQPQHF
-,TRBV5-8,TRBJ1-3,16,-,TGTGCCAGCAGCTTGACGATACAGGGCTCCGGAAACACCATATATTTT,CASSLTIQGSGNTIYF
once,TRBV2,TRBJ1-1,13,-,TGTGCCAGCAGTGAGACAGGGAACACTGAAGCTTTCTTT,CASSETGNTEAFF
-,TRBV7-9,TRBJ2-1,17,TRBD2,TGTGCCAGCAGCTCACACGGACTAGCGGGGCCGTACAATGAGCAGTTCTTC,CASSSHGLAGPYNEQFF
once,TRBV7-6,TRBJ1-3,17,TRBD1,TGTGCCAGCAGCTTAGGGACAGGGGGCACTTCTGGAAACACCATATATTTT,CASSLGTGGTSGNTIYF
-,TRBV7-2,TRBJ2-3,15,TRBD1,TGTGCCAGCAGGCCCCCGGGACAGGGTAGGGATACGCAGTATTTT,CASRPPGQGRDTQYF
-,TRBV2,TRBJ2-5,15,TRBD2,TGTGCCAGCAGTGTTACTAGCGGGAGTGGGGAGACCCAGTACTTC,CASSVTSGSGETQYF
-,TRBV3-2,TRBJ2-7,9,-,TGTGCCAGCAGCAAAACAGGAAACTTC,CASSKTGNF
-,TRBV18,TRBJ1-6,15,TRBD1,TGTGCCAGCTCACCCAAGGGACAGACTAATTCACCCCTCCACTTT,CASSPKGQTNSPLHF
-,TRBV12-5,TRBJ2-5,17,-,TGTGCTAGTGGTTTGCCTCAAACTGACAGTACTGGCGAGACCCAGTACTTC,CASGLPQTDSTGETQYF
once,TRBV5-1,TRBJ1-5,14,-,TGCGCCAGCAGCTCAGGACAGCCCAATCAGCCCCAGCATTTT,CASSSGQPNQPQHF
-,TRBV25-1,TRBJ2-3,16,-,TGTGCCAGCAGTGAATACGCAGGCTCCCGGGGAGATACGCAGTATTTT,CASSEYAGSRGDTQYF
-,TRBV29-1,TRBJ2-6,13,-,TGCAGCGTTTCTTTATCTGGGGCCAACGTCCTGACTTTC,CSVSLSGANVLTF
-,TRBV5-1,TRBJ2-5,15,-,TGCGCCAGCAGCTTGGAGGGGACAACACGAGAGACCCAGTACTTC,CASSLEGTTRETQYF
-,TRBV4-3,TRBJ2-2,16,TRBD1,TGCGCCAGCAGCCAGAAAACAGGGGGCGGAACCGGGGAGCTGTTTTTT,CASSQKTGGGTGELFF
-,TRBV18,TRBJ1-3,17,TRBD1,TGTGCCAGCTCATCCATGACAGGGGGAATCTCTGGAAACACCATATATTTT,CASSSMTGGISGNTIYF
-,TRBV15,TRBJ2-5,15,-,TGTGCCACCAGCAGAGGCACAGGGCCCGGGGAGACCCAGTACTTC,CATSRGTGPGETQYF
-,TRBV18,TRBJ1-4,14,-,TGTGCCAGCTCACCACAGGGGCGGCACGAAAAACTGTTTTTT,CASSPQGRHEKLFF
-,TRBV19,TRBJ1-2,12,-,TGTGCCAGTAGCCGGTCTAACTATGGCTACACCTTC,CASSRSNYGYTF
once,TRBV6-1,TRBJ2-7,13,TRBD1,TGTGCCATCGCGAGGGGGCGAATTTACGAGCAGTACTTC,CAIARGRIYEQYF
-,TRBV6-6,TRBJ2-7,14,-,TGTGCCAGCAGTTACGACAGAAGAGGCTACGAGCAGTACTTC,CASSYDRRGYEQYF
-,TRBV5-4,TRBJ1-2,12,TRBD1,TGTGCCAGCAGCTGGACAGGGTATGGCTACACCTTC,CASSWTGYGYTF
-,TRBV5-1,TRBJ2-2,14,TRBD1,TGCGCCAGCAGCCGCCAGGGGGTTACCGGGGAGCTGTTTTTT,CASSRQGVTGELFF
-,TRBV30,TRBJ2-7,13,-,TGTGCCTGGGGCGCGGGGTGGGTTACCGAGCAGTACTTC,CAWGAGWVTEQYF
-,TRBV10-3,TRBJ2-3,15,-,TGTGCCATCTCTAGAACAGCGGTAAGCACAGATACGCAGTATTTT,CAISRTAVSTDTQYF
-,TRBV29-1,TRBJ2-5,14,-,TGCAGCGTGGGGGGTCCGAGCTACCAAGAGACCCAGTACTTC,CSVGGPSYQETQYF
-,TRBV5-4,TRBJ2-2,13,TRBD1,TGTGCCAGCAGCCGACAGGGGACGGGGGAGCTGTTTTTT,CASSRQGTGELFF
once,TRBV27,TRBJ1-4,15,TRBD1,TGTGCCAGCAGTGACAGGGCGCTTCTCGGTGAAAAACTGTTTTTT,CASSDRALLGEKLFF
-,TRBV7-2,TRBJ2-3,12,-,TGTGCCAGCAGCTTATCGTCGGATACGCAGTATTTT,CASSLSSDTQYF
-,TRBV5-1,TRBJ1-6,14,TRBD1,TGCGCCAGCAGCTCGGACAGGAGAAATTCACCCCTCCACTTT,CASSSDRRNSPLHF
-,TRBV13,TRBJ2-5,18,TRBD2,TGTGCCAGCAGCTCGAGGGAAGCGGGGGCCCTGTACCAAGAGACCCAGTACTTC,CASSSREAGALYQETQYF
once,TRBV7-2,TRBJ2-7,13,TRBD1,TGTGCCAGCGGACGGGACAGGGATCACGAGCAGTACTTC,CASGRDRDHEQYF
-,TRBV30,TRBJ1-2,13,TRBD1,TGTGCCTGGACAGGGGGAGATAACTATGGCTACACCTTC,CAWTGGDNYGYTF
-,TRBV13,TRBJ2-5,14,TRBD2,TGTGCCAGCAGCCCCATGACTAGCGAGGAGACCCAGTACTTC,CASSPMTSEETQYF
-,TRBV5-1,TRBJ2-6,20,TRBD2,TGCGCCAGCAGCCTGCAGGTGGTTAGCGGGGGGGCGGCTGGGGCCAACGTCCTGACTTTC,CASSLQVVSGGAAGANVLTF
-,TRBV14,TRBJ2-1,14,-,TGTGCCAGCAGCCAAGATAGGACTTGGAATGAGCAGTTCTTC,CASSQDRTWNEQFF
many,TRBV27,TRBJ2-1,15,TRBD2,TGTGCCAGCCGCCCCGGACTAGCGGTTTACAATGAGCAGTTCTTC,CASRPGLAVYNEQFF
-,TRBV11-3,TRBJ2-3,15,TRBD2,TGTGCCAGCAGTTTAAGGAGCGGGGGGATGTGGACGCAGTATTTT,CASSLRSGGMWTQYF
-,TRBV7-2,TRBJ2-7,13,-,TGTGCCAGCAGCTTCCAACGTCTCGGCGAGCAGTACTTC,CASSFQRLGEQYF
-,TRBV5-1,TRBJ2-7,16,TRBD2,TGCGCCAGCAGCTTGGGGGGGGGTCCGGGGCCCTACGAGCAGTACTTC,CASSLGGGPGPYEQYF
-,TRBV7-9,TRBJ2-4,17,TRBD2,TGTGCCAGCAGCTCATATGGCGGGAGTGATGCCAAAAACATTCAGTACTTC,CASSSYGGSDAKNIQYF
-,TRBV5-1,TRBJ2-5,17,TRBD1,TGCGCCAGCAGCCTATCACCTCCGGGACAGGGCGAGGAGACCCAGTACTTC,CASSLSPPGQGEETQYF
-,TRBV9,TRBJ1-3,16,-,TGTGCCAGCAGCGTAGGAATGGCAAGCTCTGGAAACACCATATATTTT,CASSVGMASSGNTIYF
-,TRBV7-6,TRBJ2-3,16,TRBD1,TGTGCCAGCAGCTTAGTTCAGGGGGCTATCACAGATACGCAGTATTTT,CASSLVQGAITDTQYF
-,TRBV7-8,TRBJ2-1,17,TRBD2,TGTGCCAGCAGCCCGTGGATTCTAGCGGACCTCACCAATGAGCAGTTCTTC,CASSPWILADLTNEQFF
-,TRBV7-2,TRBJ2-5,16,TRBD2,TGTGCCAGCAGCTTAGCGCAGCCGCGGGAGGTGGAGACCCAGTACTTC,CASSLAQPREVETQYF